The 5 T cell receptor beta chains given below trace back to one sample, sequenced in a study of T cell responses to AZD1222 COVID-19 vaccine. Produced via immunoSEQ multiplex PCR; TCRdb's table is partial and in-frame only. Among approximately 190,000 clones listed, approximately 94% were seen once. The source material was peripheral blood, sampled 28 days after the second dose of the MenACWY control vaccine. These receptors came from an adult who received the MenACWY meningococcal vaccine as a control.

This chain uses TRBV6-4 with TRBJ2-1; D unresolved. The CDR3 runs to 12 residues. CDR1 is MRHNA and CDR2 is SNTAGT in the germline V gene. Trimming took 6 bases from V and 5 from J, leaving 8 bases between them. CDR3 in amino acids: CASRRPDNEQFF. CDR3 nucleotide sequence: TGTGCCAGCAGGCGACCAGACAATGAGCAGTTCTTC.

The CDR3 nucleotides are TGTGCCAGCAGCGTAACAGCGAGCGGAGATACGCAGTATTTT. Protein product: CASSVTASGDTQYF. The chain joins TRBV7-9 to TRBJ2-3; possibly TRBD2 for D (5 bases). This CDR3 region has 14 residues. Germline assignment: CDR1 SEHNR and CDR2 FQNEAQ (reference sequence). The germline V and J ends were trimmed by 5 bases and 5 bases, with 14 bases remaining between them.

This chain links TRBV3-1 (or the pseudogene TRBV3-2) with TRBJ2-5, with TRBD1 as a possible D gene (6 bases). Germline V lookup: CDR1 LGHDT, CDR2 YNNKEL (reference sequence). Trimming stripped 1 base from V and 1 base from J, with 7 bases between. This CDR3 region has 14 residues. The CDR3: CASSQGTVQETQYF. The CDR3 DNA sequence: TGTGCCAGCAGCCAAGGGACAGTCCAAGAGACCCAGTACTTC.

Written as DNA, the CDR3 is TGTGCCACCAGCAGTCTTGGGACAGCCTACGAGCAGTACTTC. Translation: CATSSLGTAYEQYF. The chain joins TRBV15 to TRBJ2-7, with TRBD1 matching 7 bases. The CDR3 contains 14 residues. Germline V gene data show CDR1 as LNHNV and CDR2 as YYDKDF (reference sequence). V gave up 3 bases and J gave up 2 bases; unmatched junction bases: 4.

The rearrangement joins TRBV5-1 to TRBJ2-3; TRBD2 aligns across 7 bases. This CDR3 has 17 residues. Looked up from germline, CDR1 is SGHRS and CDR2 is YFSETQ. The J segment lost 1 base and the V segment lost 3 bases, leaving 11 bases of the junction unmatched. CDR3 coding DNA: TGCGCCAGCAGCTGGCCGGGGTCTAGCGGCGGCACAGATACGCAGTATTTT. Protein: CASSWPGSSGGTDTQYF.